The rows below give T cell receptor beta chains drawn from one sample of a study of blood T cell repertoires in COVID-19. The protocol was immunoSEQ multiplex PCR, while the TCRdb copy is restricted to in-frame clones and leaves out a portion. The repertoire holds some 200,000 clones, around 82% seen once, with approximately 7.4% in the top ten. Material: PBMCs or T cells enriched from blood (not recorded which). These receptors were taken from a woman aged 40 to 50 with acute COVID-19. Both conserved end residues are part of each CDR3. The D gene is left open where the match is weak. The listing skips clone size in some rows; elsewhere it reads once, few, many or a size class.

>.|.|TRBV28|TRBJ1-2
TGTGCCAGCAGGGAGTATGACTATGGCTACACCTTC
CASREYDYGYTF
>.|many|TRBV6-2/TRBV6-3|TRBJ2-6
TGTGCCAGCAGTACAGGGACCGGGGCCAACGTCCTGACTTTC
CASSTGTGANVLTF
>.|.|TRBV11-2|TRBJ2-7
TGTGCCAGCAGCTTTCCTGGGCAGGGGCACTACGAGCAGTACTTC
CASSFPGQGHYEQYF
>TRBD2|.|TRBV23-1|TRBJ2-3
TGCGCCAGCAGTCAATGCCCCCTAGCGGGAGTAACAGATACGCAGTATTTT
CASSQCPLAGVTDTQYF
>TRBD1|.|TRBV19|TRBJ1-2
TGTGCCAGTAGTCCAGACAGGGTCTATGGCTACACCTTC
CASSPDRVYGYTF
>.|.|TRBV19|TRBJ2-5
TGTGCCAGTAGTGGACAGTTTAAAGAGACCCAGTACTTC
CASSGQFKETQYF
>.|few|TRBV18|TRBJ1-5
TGTGCCAGCTCACCGGACAATTTGTGGGATCAGCCCCAGCATTTT
CASSPDNLWDQPQHF
>TRBD2|.|TRBV24-1|TRBJ2-1
TGTGCCACCAGTGACACACTAGCGGGAGTGGGCAATGAGCAGTTCTTC
CATSDTLAGVGNEQFF
>TRBD1|.|TRBV30|TRBJ1-5
TGTGCCTGGAATACAGGGGTGGATCAGCCCCAGCATTTT
CAWNTGVDQPQHF
>.|.|TRBV5-1|TRBJ1-2
TGCGCCAGCAGCCGTGGCAGCGGGGACTCATATGGCTACACCTTC
CASSRGSGDSYGYTF
>.|once|TRBV4-1|TRBJ2-7
TGCGCCAGCAGCCAAGAAGTAGACAGACCCTACGAGCAGTACTTC
CASSQEVDRPYEQYF
>TRBD1|.|TRBV5-3|TRBJ1-1
TGTGCCAGAAGCTTGGCTGAACAGGGGTTGAACACTGAAGCTTTCTTT
CARSLAEQGLNTEAFF